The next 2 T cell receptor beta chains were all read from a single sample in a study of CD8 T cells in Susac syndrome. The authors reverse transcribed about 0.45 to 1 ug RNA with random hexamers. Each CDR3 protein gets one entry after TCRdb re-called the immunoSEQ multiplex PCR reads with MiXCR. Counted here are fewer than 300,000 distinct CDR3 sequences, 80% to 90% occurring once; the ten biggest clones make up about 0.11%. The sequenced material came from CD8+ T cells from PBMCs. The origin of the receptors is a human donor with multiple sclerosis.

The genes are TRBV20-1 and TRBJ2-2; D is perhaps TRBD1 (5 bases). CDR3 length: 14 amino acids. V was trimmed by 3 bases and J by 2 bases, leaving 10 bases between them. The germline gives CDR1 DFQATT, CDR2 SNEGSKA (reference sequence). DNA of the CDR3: TGCAGTGCTAGGACAGTACCTAACACCGGGGAGCTGTTTTTT. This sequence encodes CSARTVPNTGELFF.

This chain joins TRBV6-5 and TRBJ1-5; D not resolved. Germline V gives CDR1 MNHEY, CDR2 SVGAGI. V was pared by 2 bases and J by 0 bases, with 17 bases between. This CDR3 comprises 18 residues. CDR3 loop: CASSYDIRGIYSNQPQHF. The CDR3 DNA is TGTGCCAGCAGTTACGACATCAGAGGGATTTATAGCAATCAGCCCCAGCATTTT.